This passage covers 3 T cell receptor beta chains from one sample sequenced in a study of response to subunit inactivated influenza vaccine (dated by TCRdb to the late 2010s). The library was built by means of RT-PCR. The reads were generated on an Illumina HiSeq 2500. The public sequencing data were trimmed at Q25 with fastp and processed into clonotypes with MiXCR by TCRdb, which kept only in-frame beta chains. One record per CDR3 amino acid sequence lists the most common genes and DNA. In all, the sample holds about 300,000 distinct CDR3 sequences, and about a fifth of those were seen once. The ten biggest clones cover roughly 10% of the sample. Sequencing used PBMCs from blood, obtained 21 months after vaccination. These TCRs come from a man between 50 and 69 years old who received an inactivated influenza vaccine. Donor details come from another sample of the same person, matched by shared clones.

This clonotype was detected only a few times. The chain uses TRBV29-1 and TRBJ1-2; D gene uncertain. The ends were cut back, 4 bases at V and 6 bases at J, with 9 bases in the middle. Germline loops: CDR1 SQVTM, CDR2 ANQGSEA. The CDR3 consists of 11 residues. This CDR3 is CSVGPEDGYTF. In nucleotides, the CDR3 is TGCAGCGTTGGCCCCGAGGATGGCTACACCTTC. Drawing the rest from reference TRBV29-1 and TRBJ1-2, the complete variable domain is SAVISQKPSRDICQRGTSLTIQCQVDSQVTMMFWYRQQPGQSLTLIATANQGSEATYESGFVIDKFPISRPNLTFSTLTVSNMSPEDSSIYLCSVGPEDGYTFGSGTRLTVV.

This clonotype was seen more than once but under ten times. The J gene is TRBJ2-2, the V gene TRBV28; D remains unclear. The CDR3 runs to 12 residues. The germline gives CDR1 MDHEN, CDR2 SYDVKM. Trimming removed 2 bases from V and 6 bases from J, with 4 bases in between. For the CDR3, the DNA is TGTGCCAGCAGTTTAATGGCCGGGGAGCTGTTTTTT. Amino acid sequence: CASSLMAGELFF.

J is TRBJ1-5 and V is TRBV12-3 or TRBV12-4; 9 bases align to TRBD1. J lost 6 bases, V lost 2 bases, and 2 bases had no gene match. The CDR3 extends over 14 amino acids. The CDR3 sequence is CASSLTTGGQPQHF. The CDR3 region has the DNA TGTGCCAGCAGTTTAACGACAGGGGGTCAGCCCCAGCATTTT.